The 17 T cell receptor beta chains given below trace back to one sample, sequenced in a study of tissue T cells after allogeneic stem cell transplantation. Sequencing was performed with immunoSEQ multiplex PCR; in TCRdb, only in-frame clones are kept and a portion is missing. The table has over 6,500 clones, around 47% seen once; the top ten hold roughly 8.2%. Time point: mouse harvest day 7 after allogeneic transplant. The graft held 10^6 splenic CD5+ T cells and 10^7 T-cell-depleted bone marrow cells. Sample: lymph node tissue. These receptors were taken from a female BALB/c mouse given C57BL/6 T cells with graft-versus-host disease after an allogeneic hematopoietic cell transplant.

Worth noting for this clone: These gene names are mouse names. The read terminates 1 residue ahead of where the CDR3 ends, so the germline J gene completes it. The chain combines TRBV5 with TRBJ2-7; 7 positions agree with TRBD2. The CDR3 loop spans 13 amino acids. Germline V gives CDR1 LGHNA, CDR2 YNLKQL (reference sequence). The J segment lost 4 bases and the V segment lost 0 bases, leaving 0 bases of the junction unmatched. The CDR3 bases that were read are TGTGCCAGCAGCCAAGACTGGGGGTATGAACAGTAC. It specifies CASSQDWGYEQY. The CDR3 in full is CASSQDWGYEQYF.

On this clone: Gene names denote mouse genes. The CDR3 end is not reached by the read, which stops 1 residue before it; the germline J gene fills it in. V and J are TRBV12-2 and TRBJ2-5, with 11 bases identical to TRBD1. From germline, CDR1 is SGHLS and CDR2 HYDKME. V was pared by 2 bases and J by 6 bases, with 0 bases of the junction left unmatched. There are 13 residues in the CDR3. The CDR3 sequence: CASSRTGGDTQYF. The part of the CDR3 DNA that was read is TGTGCCAGCTCTCGGACAGGGGGCGACACCCAGTAC.

This clone was counted a few times. Gene names are mouse gene names. The read terminates 1 residue before the CDR3 end, so the remaining end is supplied by the germline J gene. J is TRBJ1-5 and V is TRBV26; perhaps TRBD1 as D (6 bases). Germline lookup yields CDR1 KGHPV and CDR2 FQNQEV (reference sequence). Trimming shortened V by 2 bases and J by 7 bases, and 9 bases separated the two germline ends. The CDR3 extends over 13 amino acids. Incomplete CDR3 DNA: TGTGCCAGCAGTCTGGGACAGAATCAGGCTCCGCTT. Encoded protein: CASSLGQNQAPL. The entire CDR3 sequence reads CASSLGQNQAPLF.

In this sample, this clone turned up a few times. Genes and germline come from the mouse. The sequenced fragment ends 1 residue before the CDR3 boundary, so the rest is inferred from the germline J gene. This rearrangement joins TRBV3 to TRBJ1-5; tentative D call: TRBD1 (6 bases). The germline V gene encodes CDR1 SNHLY and CDR2 FYNGKV (reference sequence). This CDR3 is built from 14 residues. V was trimmed by 3 bases and J by 2 bases, leaving 8 bases between them. CDR3 amino acids: CASSFGQYNQAPLF. Partial CDR3 DNA: TGTGCCAGCAGCTTCGGACAGTACAACCAGGCTCCGCTT.

This clone was seen a handful of times. Gene names are the mouse ones. The CDR3 end falls 1 residue outside the read, so it is completed with the germline J gene. The V call is TRBV4, the J call TRBJ1-6; D possibly corresponds to TRBD1 (6 bases). TRBJ1-6 carries the ORF label, with uncertain function. This CDR3 has 14 residues. CDR1 and CDR2 (germline): LGHDT, YNNKQL (reference sequence). With 4 bases removed from V and 4 bases from J, the gap between germline ends came to 8 bases. The CDR3 protein is CASSLQGYNSPLYF. The part of the CDR3 DNA that was read is TGTGCCAGCAGCTTACAGGGTTATAATTCGCCCCTCTAC.

Turning to this clone: Gene names are the mouse ones. Coverage ceases 1 residue before the CDR3 finishes, and the germline J gene fills in the end. The chain carries TRBV2 and TRBJ1-2; possible D gene TRBD1, 5 bases. V was trimmed by 0 bases and J by 2 bases, leaving 16 bases between them. This CDR3 has 17 amino acids. The germline CDR1 and CDR2 sequences are LGHNA and YSYQKL. The sequenced part of the CDR3 DNA is TGTGCCAGCAGCCAAGATCGGACTGGGGGTTATAACTCCGACTACACC. This sequence encodes CASSQDRTGGYNSDYT. The full-length CDR3 reads as CASSQDRTGGYNSDYTF.

This clone was picked up one time. The gene names given are mouse names. Read coverage stops 1 residue before the CDR3 terminus; the germline J gene supplies the remainder. The chain recombines TRBV26 with TRBJ1-2; 7 bases agree with TRBD1. This CDR3 contains 15 residues. V shed 5 bases and J 0 bases; nucleotides not matched to a gene: 6. Germline V gene data show CDR1 as KGHPV and CDR2 as FQNQEV (reference sequence). The sequenced part of the CDR3 DNA is TGTGCCAGCAGTTCCCTCGGGACAGCAAACTCCGACTACACC. Its protein product is CASSSLGTANSDYT. The whole CDR3 protein reads CASSSLGTANSDYTF. The full variable domain, rest sourced from reference TRBV26 and TRBJ1-2, is NSKVIQTPRYLVKGQGQKAKMRCIPEKGHPVVFWYQQNKNNEFKFLINFQNQEVLQQIDMTEKRFSAECPSNSPCSLEIQSSEAGDSALYLCASSSLGTANSDYTFGSGTRLLVI.

This clone is labeled as medium-sized. Any gene name here is a mouse gene name. The CDR3 end is not reached by the read, which stops 1 residue before it; the germline J gene fills it in. The rearrangement links TRBV13-1 to TRBJ2-1; a possible D gene is TRBD2 (5 bases). Trimming shortened V by 6 bases and J by 7 bases, and 5 bases separated the two germline ends. CDR1 NSHNY and CDR2 SYGAGN come from the germline V gene. The CDR3 has 10 amino acids. The CDR3 region is CASMGAEQFF. The DNA read from the CDR3 is TGTGCCAGCATGGGGGCTGAGCAGTTC.

This clone was counted a single time. Gene names and germline refer to mouse. The read comes to an end 1 residue before the CDR3 does, leaving the germline J gene to fill in the end. The chain links TRBV29 to TRBJ2-4, with D perhaps assigned TRBD1 or TRBD2 (7 bases each). Trimming left V 8 bases short and J 1 base short, with 13 bases between. The CDR3 runs 14 residues. The germline V gene encodes CDR1 MSHET and CDR2 SYDVDS. CDR3: CASVRGTGQNTLYF. The part of the CDR3 DNA that was read is TGTGCTAGCGTCAGGGGGACTGGTCAAAACACCTTGTAC.

A note on this clone: Gene names denote mouse genes. The read stops 1 residue short of the end of the CDR3; the missing end is completed from the germline J gene. The chain recombines TRBV23 with TRBJ1-1. Germline CDR1 KGHTA, CDR2 FQNQQP. The length of the CDR3 is 12 residues. The chain's CDR3 is CSSRRGNTEVFF. CDR3 bases read: TGCTCCAGCAGACGGGGAAACACAGAAGTCTTC.

Notes on this clone: Mouse germline and gene names are used. Read coverage stops 1 residue before the CDR3 terminus; the germline J gene supplies the remainder. V and J are TRBV26 and TRBJ1-1; no definite D call. The V gene lost 2 bases and the J gene lost 8 bases, with 9 bases spanning the gap. Germline loops: CDR1 KGHPV, CDR2 FQNQEV (reference sequence). The CDR3 contains 12 residues. The CDR3 bases that were read are TGTGCCAGCAGTCTGGAGGTTTCTGAAGTCTTC. Protein product: CASSLEVSEVF. The entire CDR3 protein is CASSLEVSEVFF.

This clone was observed a handful of times. Gene names and germline match the mouse. Sequencing ends 1 residue short of the CDR3 end; the germline J gene provides the rest. This sequence joins TRBV4 and TRBJ1-5; D possibly corresponds to TRBD1 (6 bases). Trimming shortened V by 5 bases and J by 7 bases, and 12 bases separated the two germline ends. Germline V lookup: CDR1 LGHDT, CDR2 YNNKQL (reference sequence). CDR3 size: 13 residues. The chain's CDR3 is CASSPGHHQAPLF. The sequenced part of the CDR3 DNA is TGTGCCAGCAGCCCGGGACACCATCAGGCTCCGCTT.

On this clone itself: Gene names are the mouse ones. Coverage ceases 1 residue before the CDR3 finishes, and the germline J gene fills in the end. V gene TRBV13-3 combines with J gene TRBJ2-1, with 9 nucleotides matching TRBD1. Germline assignment: CDR1 NNHDY and CDR2 SYVADS. The CDR3 extends over 15 amino acids. Trimming cost V 7 bases and J 2 bases; bases outside gene matches: 7. The CDR3 here is CASGGTGRDYAEQFF. CDR3 DNA (partial): TGTGCCAGCGGTGGGACAGGGAGGGACTATGCTGAGCAGTTC.

On this clone: Gene labels here are mouse ones. The sequence runs out 1 residue before the end of the CDR3; the remainder is reconstructed from the germline J gene. The chain carries TRBV26 and TRBJ2-5, with D possibly matching TRBD1 (6 bases). V lost 3 bases, J lost 3 bases, and 10 bases lay in between. The CDR3 has 14 amino acids. Per germline, CDR1 KGHPV and CDR2 FQNQEV (reference sequence). This chain's CDR3 is CASSLDRRQDTQYF. Partial CDR3 DNA: TGTGCCAGCAGTCTTGACAGGAGGCAAGACACCCAGTAC.

A remark on this clone: Gene names denote mouse genes. The read finishes 1 residue shy of the CDR3 end, and the germline J gene is used to complete it. This chain uses TRBV19 with TRBJ1-4; no definite D call. This CDR3 is 14 amino acids long. Germline V CDR1 and CDR2: FNHDT, SITEND (reference sequence). V shed 7 bases and J shed 1 base, with 11 bases lying between them. This chain's CDR3 is CASLERSSNERLFF. The CDR3 bases that were read are TGTGCCAGCCTAGAGAGGAGTTCCAACGAAAGATTATTT.

Remarks on this clone: Genes here carry mouse names. The read finishes 1 residue shy of the CDR3 end, and the germline J gene is used to complete it. J is TRBJ2-3 and V is TRBV4; 9 nucleotides line up with TRBD2. The CDR3 loop spans 16 amino acids. Germline V lookup: CDR1 LGHDT, CDR2 YNNKQL (reference sequence). The trim removed 7 bases at V and 0 bases at J, leaving 8 bases unmatched. Incomplete CDR3 DNA: TGTGCCAGCAACTTACTGGGGGGCTCTAGTGCAGAAACGCTGTAT. Translation gives CASNLLGGSSAETLY. The entire CDR3 reads CASNLLGGSSAETLYF.

This clone rates as medium-sized (0.01 to 0.1%). Mouse gene names and germline throughout. The read ends 1 residue before the CDR3 terminus; that terminus is restored from the germline J gene. The V and J genes are TRBV5 and TRBJ2-1; tentatively, D is TRBD1 or TRBD2 (5 bases each). V was cut by 0 bases and J by 1 base, with 10 bases left in between. The CDR3 runs 16 residues. CDR1 is LGHNA and CDR2 is YNLKQL in the germline V gene (reference sequence). CDR3 sequence: CASSQDGGANYAEQFF. Partial CDR3 DNA: TGTGCCAGCAGCCAAGATGGTGGGGCCAACTATGCTGAGCAGTTC.